One sample yielded the 5 T cell receptor beta chains listed below, sequenced in a study of T cells in Graves' hyperthyroidism and ophthalmopathy. The investigators amplified TCR beta CDR3 regions from RNA transcripts. First-round RT-PCR of the TCR CDR3 relied on the HTBI primer set. In TCRdb, the multiplex PCR reads were re-called with MiXCR into one record per CDR3 protein. In the table there are 480,000 or so distinct CDR3 sequences, 40% to 50% of which are singletons. Sequenced material: peripheral blood or thyroid tissue (not recorded which). The receptors derive from an adult woman with Graves' disease, either hyperthyroidism or ophthalmopathy (not recorded which).

In this sample, this clonotype turned up many times. The J gene is TRBJ2-7, the V gene TRBV2; D might be TRBD1 or TRBD2, each matching 5 bases. V lost 7 bases and J lost 2, with 18 bases in between. The germline gives CDR1 SNHLY, CDR2 FYNNEI. The CDR3 sequence is 15 residues long. Here the CDR3 DNA reads TGTGCCAGCACTCTGGACTTGACAGAGCCCTACGAGCAGTACTTC. It codes for CASTLDLTEPYEQYF.

This clonotype has just a few counts. This chain connects TRBV7-2 to TRBJ2-7; 9 bases are shared with TRBD2. The CDR3 sequence is 17 residues long. The V segment lost 4 bases and the J segment 7 bases; nucleotides outside the gene matches: 17. CDR1 and CDR2 from the germline V gene are SGHTA and FQGNSA. CDR3 protein: CASSYLWPAGGNLEQYF. The CDR3 nucleotides read TGTGCCAGCAGCTACTTATGGCCAGCGGGAGGTAACTTGGAGCAGTACTTC. Looking up the rest from reference TRBV7-2 and TRBJ2-7 gives the full variable domain: GAGVSQSPSNKVTEKGKDVELRCDPISGHTALYWYRQSLGQGLEFLIYFQGNSAPDKSGLPSDRFSAERTGGSVSTLTIQRTQQEDSAVYLCASSYLWPAGGNLEQYFGPGTRLTVT.

V is TRBV29-1 and J is TRBJ2-7; tentative D call: TRBD1 (6 bases). CDR3 length: 12 residues. The germline V and J ends were trimmed by 1 base and 7 bases, with 11 bases remaining between them. Germline V gives CDR1 SQVTM, CDR2 ANQGSEA. The CDR3 bases are TGCAGCGTTGAAGTGGGGGCTAATGAGCAGTACTTC. This translates into CSVEVGANEQYF.

The CDR3 DNA sequence: TGCAGTGCTAGAGATATGAGACTAGCGGACACCGGGGAGCTGTTTTTT. The encoded protein is CSARDMRLADTGELFF. The chain employs TRBV20-1 and TRBJ2-2, with 9 nucleotides matching TRBD2. The CDR3 has 16 amino acids. Per the germline V gene, CDR1 is DFQATT and CDR2 is SNEGSKA (reference sequence). V dropped 0 bases and J dropped 3; count of bases not matched to a gene: 5.

This clonotype was counted a few times. The chain is built from TRBV7-9 and TRBJ2-7; TRBD1 is a possible D gene (6 bases). Trimming shortened V by 5 bases and J by 3 bases, and 11 bases separated the two germline ends. Per germline, CDR1 SEHNR and CDR2 FQNEAQ (reference sequence). The CDR3 is made up of 13 amino acids. This CDR3 reads CASSVRDNYEQYF. CDR3 in DNA: TGTGCCAGCAGCGTCCGGGACAACTACGAGCAGTACTTC.